This T cell receptor beta chain is drawn from a study of PD-1 blockade in classical Hodgkin lymphoma. General observations from the study: Before treatment, TCR diversity in newly diagnosed patients was reportedly lower than in healthy donors. Complete responders' baseline diversity resembled that of newly diagnosed patients.

All patients experienced relapse after autologous stem cell transplantation, and brentuximab vedotin exposure was variable. Each best response was a complete response, a partial response or progressive disease. CDR1 and CDR2 from the germline V gene are MDHEN and SYDVKM. This CDR3 is 16 amino acids long. The V gene lost 1 base and the J gene lost 1 base, with 12 bases spanning the gap. With respect to this clone: Its antigen is unknown.

Sequencing was performed with immunoSEQ multiplex PCR; in TCRdb, only in-frame clones are kept and a portion is missing. The sample contains tens of thousands of clones, around 80% of which appear only once. The J gene is TRBJ2-3, the V gene TRBV28, with D possibly TRBD2 on 6 matching bases. Sequenced here: peripheral blood mononuclear cells (PBMCs), sampled before the second cycle of nivolumab. The TCR was taken from a human donor with classical Hodgkin lymphoma. CDR3 nucleotide sequence: TGTGCCAGCAGTTTATCCCCCGGGAGCCGCACAGATACGCAGTATTTT. Translated: CASSLSPGSRTDTQYF.